The 17 T cell receptor beta chains reported below all come from one sample, sequenced in a study of T cell responses to AZD1222 COVID-19 vaccine. Sequencing was performed with immunoSEQ multiplex PCR; in TCRdb, only in-frame clones are kept and a portion is missing. Here the sample spans over 130,000 clones, about nine tenths being singletons. The sample here was peripheral blood, taken 28 days after the second AZD1222 dose. All receptors derive from an adult who received the AZD1222 COVID-19 vaccine.

CDR3 sequence: CASSEWRGANGYTF. For the CDR3, the DNA is TGTGCCAGCAGTGAGTGGCGGGGGGCCAATGGCTACACCTTC. J is TRBJ1-2 and V is TRBV2, with D possibly matching TRBD1 (6 bases). The CDR3 loop spans 14 amino acids. Germline CDR1 reads SNHLY; CDR2 reads FYNNEI. V was shortened by 3 bases and J by 6 bases, with 14 bases between the two germline ends.

V usage is TRBV12-5 and J usage is TRBJ2-5, with D perhaps given as TRBD1 or TRBD2 (6 bases each). The CDR3 totals 16 residues. The germline V gene has CDR1 LGHNT and CDR2 FRNRAP. V lost 5 bases and J 5 bases, leaving 21 bases between the germline ends. CDR3 DNA: TGTGCTAGTGGTCCTAACCTAAGGGGGGTGCAGGAGACCCAGTACTTC. Amino acid sequence: CASGPNLRGVQETQYF.

This chain connects TRBV6-5 to TRBJ2-7; D is possibly TRBD1 (6 bases). Germline CDR1 is MNHEY and CDR2 is SVGAGI. The CDR3 loop spans 15 amino acids. The V end was cut by 5 bases, the J end by 2 bases, with 16 bases between. The CDR3, as DNA: TGTGCCAGCAGTCGTTACAGGGAATCGCCCTACGAGCAGTACTTC. Encoded protein: CASSRYRESPYEQYF.

The table lists this clone with a count of one. The genes are TRBV5-1 and TRBJ1-1; the match to TRBD1 covers 11 bases. The CDR3 covers 17 residues. J was trimmed by 4 bases and V by 6 bases; bases with no gene match: 14. The V gene's germline CDR1 is SGHRS and CDR2 YFSETQ. The CDR3 DNA reads TGCGCCAGCACCCTCACGGGACAGGGGGTTTTAGGCACTGAAGCTTTCTTT. It specifies CASTLTGQGVLGTEAFF.

The CDR3 coding sequence is TGCAGCGCCTTAGGGGGGGGGTACCACGAGCAGTACTTC. This translates into CSALGGGYHEQYF. V is TRBV29-1 and J is TRBJ2-7, with D perhaps TRBD2 (7 bases). Germline loops: CDR1 SQVTM, CDR2 ANQGSEA. Trimming took off 7 bases at V and 5 bases at J, with 18 bases between the two ends. The CDR3 is 13 amino acids.

The chain links TRBV4-1 to TRBJ2-2, with D perhaps matching TRBD2 (5 bases). From germline, CDR1 is MGHRA and CDR2 YSYEKL. This CDR3 spans 14 amino acids. V lost 2 bases to trimming and J lost 4 bases, with 8 bases between them. The chain's CDR3 is CASSQSGLTGELFF. CDR3 nucleotide sequence: TGCGCCAGCAGCCAATCTGGACTCACCGGGGAGCTGTTTTTT.

J is TRBJ2-2 and V is TRBV3-1 (or the pseudogene TRBV3-2); D tentatively fits TRBD1 or TRBD2 (5 bases each). CDR1 is LGHDT, CDR2 YNNKEL, per germline (reference sequence). Trimming removed 0 bases at V and 4 bases at J, with 6 bases between. The CDR3 has 14 residues. The CDR3 loop is CASSQDGGTGELFF. CDR3 bases: TGTGCCAGCAGCCAAGATGGGGGCACCGGGGAGCTGTTTTTT.

V and J are TRBV29-1 and TRBJ1-2; D gene ambiguous. The CDR3 sequence is 13 residues long. V gave up 3 bases and J gave up 2 bases, with 10 bases separating them. Germline CDR1 SQVTM, CDR2 ANQGSEA. The CDR3 region has the DNA TGCAGCGTTGAGGGGAAACGGAACTATGGCTACACCTTC. The encoded protein is CSVEGKRNYGYTF.

The chain recombines TRBV5-5 with TRBJ2-3; either TRBD1 or TRBD2 may fit D (5 bases each). Trimming left V 1 base short and J 5 bases short, with 17 bases between. The germline V gene encodes CDR1 SGHKS and CDR2 YYEKEE (reference sequence). There are 16 residues in the CDR3. The CDR3 spells CASSLRGERRGDTQYF. For the CDR3, the DNA is TGTGCCAGCAGCTTGAGGGGTGAGCGCCGGGGAGATACGCAGTATTTT. Variable domain in full (rest from reference TRBV5-5 and TRBJ2-3): DAGVTQSPTHLIKTRGQQVTLRCSPISGHKSVSWYQQVLGQGPQFIFQYYEKEERGRGNFPDRFSARQFPNYSSELNVNALLLGDSALYLCASSLRGERRGDTQYFGPGTRLTVL.

The chain carries TRBV10-3 and TRBJ1-1, with D maybe TRBD1 (6 bases). The germline V gene has CDR1 ENHRY and CDR2 SYGVKD. The CDR3 is 13 amino acids. Trimming took 6 bases from V and 1 from J, leaving 9 bases between them. In DNA form, the CDR3 reads TGTGCCATCAGGGAGACAGGGAACACTGAAGCTTTCTTT. It codes for CAIRETGNTEAFF.

The chain carries TRBV5-1 and TRBJ2-7; maybe TRBD1 (6 bases). The CDR3 contains 14 residues. CDR1 and CDR2 (germline): SGHRS, YFSETQ. Trimming shortened V by 0 bases and J by 3 bases, and 10 bases separated the two germline ends. Here the CDR3 reads CASSLAVDSYEQYF. In nucleotides, the CDR3 is TGCGCCAGCAGCTTGGCCGTGGACAGCTACGAGCAGTACTTC.

V is TRBV5-1 and J is TRBJ2-7, with a weak D call TRBD1 (5 bases). Germline V gene lookup returns CDR1 SGHRS and CDR2 YFSETQ. This CDR3 comprises 14 residues. Trimming left V 5 bases short and J 3 bases short, with 15 bases between. The CDR3 reads CASRGQGSNYEQYF. CDR3 DNA: TGCGCCAGCAGAGGGCAGGGATCCAACTACGAGCAGTACTTC.

This clone was seen once. V usage is TRBV19 and J usage is TRBJ1-3, with unresolved D. From germline, CDR1 is LNHDA and CDR2 SQIVND (reference sequence). The CDR3 is 16 residues long. V dropped 6 bases and J dropped 2 bases, with 17 bases sitting between them. The CDR3 bases are TGTGCCAGTAGGAATTGGGTCCAAGGACCTGGAAACACCATATATTTT. Its translation: CASRNWVQGPGNTIYF.

The rearrangement links TRBV29-1 to TRBJ2-7; D gene uncertain. There are 13 residues in the CDR3. CDR1 and CDR2 (germline): SQVTM, ANQGSEA. The V end was cut by 8 bases, the J end by 2 bases, with 16 bases between. This chain's CDR3 is CSLRSRKAYEQYF. CDR3 bases: TGCAGCCTACGGTCGCGAAAAGCCTACGAGCAGTACTTC.

This chain uses TRBV7-6 with TRBJ2-7, with 13 bases lining up with TRBD2. V shed 2 bases and J 3 bases; nucleotides not matched to a gene: 4. CDR3 length equals 16 residues. CDR1 is SGHVS, CDR2 FNYEAQ, per germline. The CDR3 DNA reads TGTGCCAGCAGCTTAAGGGGACTAGCGGGACTCTACGAGCAGTACTTC. Translated: CASSLRGLAGLYEQYF.

The CDR3 loop reads CASSFGLAGNEQFF. The CDR3 DNA reads as TGTGCCAGCAGCTTCGGTCTAGCGGGAAATGAGCAGTTCTTC. This sequence joins TRBV5-8 and TRBJ2-1; 9 nucleotides match TRBD2. CDR1 and CDR2 from the germline V gene are SGHTS and YDEGEE. The CDR3 sequence is 14 residues long. Losses at the gene ends were 2 bases for V and 7 bases for J; bases not matched to a gene: 4.

In DNA, the CDR3 is TGTGCCACCAGTGATTTTTGGGGGACAGGGGGCACAGATACGCAGTATTTT. Protein: CATSDFWGTGGTDTQYF. The V call is TRBV24-1, the J call TRBJ2-3; 10 positions match TRBD1. The CDR3 consists of 17 residues. Germline V gene sequence: CDR1 KGHDR, CDR2 SFDVKD. The V segment lost 1 base and the J segment 1 base; nucleotides outside the gene matches: 4.